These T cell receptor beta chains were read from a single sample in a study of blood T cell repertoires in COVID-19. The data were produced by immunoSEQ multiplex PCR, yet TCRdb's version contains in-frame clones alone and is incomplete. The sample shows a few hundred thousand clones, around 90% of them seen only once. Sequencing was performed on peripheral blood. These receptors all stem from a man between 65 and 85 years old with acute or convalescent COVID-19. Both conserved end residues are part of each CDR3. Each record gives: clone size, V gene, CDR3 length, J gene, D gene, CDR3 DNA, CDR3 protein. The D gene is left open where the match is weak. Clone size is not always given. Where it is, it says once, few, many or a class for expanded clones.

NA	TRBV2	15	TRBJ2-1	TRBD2	TGTGCCAGCAGTGTACAAGCGGGAGGTGTGAATGAGCAGTTCTTC	CASSVQAGGVNEQFF
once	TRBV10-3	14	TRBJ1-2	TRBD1	TGTGCCACACAACGGGACAGGGGAAACTATGGCTACACCTTC	CATQRDRGNYGYTF
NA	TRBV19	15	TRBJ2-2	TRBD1	TGTGCCAGTAGTACCAGGGCAGGGGGCGGCGGGGAGCTGTTTTTT	CASSTRAGGGGELFF
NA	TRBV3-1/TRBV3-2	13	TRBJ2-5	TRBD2	TGTGCCTTTAGCGGGAGTCACATAGAGACCCAGTACTTC	CAFSGSHIETQYF
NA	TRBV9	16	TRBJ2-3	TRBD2	TGTGCCAGCAGCCCCGGGGGGACTCTATCGGGATATACGCAGTATTTT	CASSPGGTLSGYTQYF
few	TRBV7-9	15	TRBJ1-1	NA	TGTGCCAGCAGCTTGGGGGGTGTAATGAACACTGAAGCTTTCTTT	CASSLGGVMNTEAFF
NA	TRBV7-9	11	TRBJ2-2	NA	TGTACTCAGGGGAGCACCGGGGAGCTGTTTTTT	CTQGSTGELFF
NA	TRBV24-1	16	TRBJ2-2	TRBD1	TGTGCCACCAGTGATTCCGGGACAGGGTCGTTTGGAGAGCTGTTTTTT	CATSDSGTGSFGELFF
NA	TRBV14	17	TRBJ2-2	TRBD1	TGTGCCAGCAGCCAAATAACAGGGGGCCGGAACACCGGGGAGCTGTTTTTT	CASSQITGGRNTGELFF
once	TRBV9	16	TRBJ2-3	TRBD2	TGTGCCAGCAGCCAGTTAGCGGGAGTCTTCACAGATACGCAGTATTTT	CASSQLAGVFTDTQYF
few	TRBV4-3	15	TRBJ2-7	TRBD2	TGCGCCAGCAGCCAAGAGTTACTAGCGGGAGTCGAGCAGTACTTC	CASSQELLAGVEQYF
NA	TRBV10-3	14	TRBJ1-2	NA	TGTGCCATCAGTGAGTCGGCAGACAAGGATGGCTACACCTTC	CAISESADKDGYTF
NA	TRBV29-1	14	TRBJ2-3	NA	TGCAGCGGGAAGGGGGTGGGAGACACAGATACGCAGTATTTT	CSGKGVGDTDTQYF
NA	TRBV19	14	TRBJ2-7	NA	TGTGCCAGTAGTATAATTGGGGCGGCCTACGAGCAGTACTTC	CASSIIGAAYEQYF
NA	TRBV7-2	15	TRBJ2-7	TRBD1	TGTGCCAGCAGTTCCGGACAGGGAAGTGGCCACGAGCAGTACTTC	CASSSGQGSGHEQYF
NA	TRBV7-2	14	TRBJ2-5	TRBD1	TGTGCCAGCAGCCAGGACAGGGGGCAAGAGACCCAGTACTTC	CASSQDRGQETQYF
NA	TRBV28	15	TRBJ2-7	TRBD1	TGTGCCAGCAGCGGACTTGGACAGGTTGCCTACGAGCAGTACTTC	CASSGLGQVAYEQYF
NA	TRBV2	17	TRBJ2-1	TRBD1	TGTGCCAGCAGTTTAGGGGGCCAAGCAGGGTCCTACAATGAGCAGTTCTTC	CASSLGGQAGSYNEQFF
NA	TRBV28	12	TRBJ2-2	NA	TGTGCCAGCAGGGAGTTAACCGGGGAGCTGTTTTTT	CASRELTGELFF
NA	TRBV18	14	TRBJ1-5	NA	TGTGCCAGCTCACCCCGCAGGGTGCAGGGTCCCCAGCATTTT	CASSPRRVQGPQHF
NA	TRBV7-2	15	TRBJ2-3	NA	TGTGCCAGCAGCCCGGAGGGGGCAGGGATGGGTACGCAGTATTTT	CASSPEGAGMGTQYF
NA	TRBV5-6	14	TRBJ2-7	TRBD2	TGTGCCAGCAGCTTCGTAGCGGGAGAGGGCGAGCAGTACTTC	CASSFVAGEGEQYF
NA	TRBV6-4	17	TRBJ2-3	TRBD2	TGTGCCAGCAGTGCTGCCGGCGGGAGGCGGATCACAGATACGCAGTATTTT	CASSAAGGRRITDTQYF
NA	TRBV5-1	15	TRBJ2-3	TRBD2	TGCGCCAGCAGCTTGGGACTAGCTCGGCAAGATACGCAGTATTTT	CASSLGLARQDTQYF
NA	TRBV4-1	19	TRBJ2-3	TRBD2	TGCGCCAGCAGCCCCCGGGGACTAGCGGGATCCCTGGCGACAGATACGCAGTATTTT	CASSPRGLAGSLATDTQYF
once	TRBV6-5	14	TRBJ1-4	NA	TGTGCCAGCGGGGCAGGTAACGGGAATGAAAAACTGTTTTTT	CASGAGNGNEKLFF
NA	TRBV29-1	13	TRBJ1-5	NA	TGCAGCGTTGGACCGGGGGGCGGTCAGCCCCAGCATTTT	CSVGPGGGQPQHF
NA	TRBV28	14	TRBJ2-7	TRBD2	TGTGCCAGCAGTCCTCATAGCGGGAGGGGCGAGCAGTACTTC	CASSPHSGRGEQYF
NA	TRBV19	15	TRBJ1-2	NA	TGTGCCAGTAGTATAGATCGGACACCGAACTATGGCTACACCTTC	CASSIDRTPNYGYTF